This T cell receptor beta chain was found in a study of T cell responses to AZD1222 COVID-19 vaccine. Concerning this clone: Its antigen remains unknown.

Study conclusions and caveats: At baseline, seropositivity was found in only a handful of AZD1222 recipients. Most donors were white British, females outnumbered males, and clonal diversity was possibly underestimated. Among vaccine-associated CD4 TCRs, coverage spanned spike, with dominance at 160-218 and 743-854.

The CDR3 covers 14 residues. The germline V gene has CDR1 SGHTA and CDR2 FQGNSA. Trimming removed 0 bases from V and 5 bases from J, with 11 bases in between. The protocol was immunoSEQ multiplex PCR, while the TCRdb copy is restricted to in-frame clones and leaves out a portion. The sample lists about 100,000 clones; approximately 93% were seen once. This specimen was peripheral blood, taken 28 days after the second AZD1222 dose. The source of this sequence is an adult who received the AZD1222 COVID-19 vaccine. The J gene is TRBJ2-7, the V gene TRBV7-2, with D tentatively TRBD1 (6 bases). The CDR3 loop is CASSLAQGVHEQYF. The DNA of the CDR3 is TGTGCCAGCAGCTTAGCACAGGGAGTCCACGAGCAGTACTTC.